This T cell receptor (beta chain) was observed in a study of blood T cells in healthy people across ages. Whole-study results and caveats: Since the PBMCs were unsorted, naive and antigen-experienced cells could not be conclusively compared. CMV infection status of these donors was not known.

Next came a second PCR, run for about 6 to 12 cycles, which used a sample-barcoded 5' primer along with a J-beta primer mix. A 12-random-nucleotide template-switch adaptor tagged each cDNA molecule. TCRdb processed the 5' RACE reads anew with MiXCR; each CDR3 protein has one entry. The repertoire holds approximately 1,700,000 distinct CDR3 sequences, with about 39% as singletons. V was cut by 4 bases and J by 0 bases, with 9 bases left in between. CDR3 length: 14 residues. CDR1 and CDR2 (germline): SNHLY, FYNNEI. This clonotype was found once. Its cognate antigen is unknown. This sequence joins TRBV2 and TRBJ1-2; D not resolved. The receptor was derived from a human donor in good health. The sequencing input was blood. CDR3 region: CASSAAGSNYGYTF. CDR3 bases: TGTGCCAGCAGTGCGGCAGGATCTAACTATGGCTACACCTTC.